This T cell receptor (beta chain) was observed in a study of blood T cell repertoires in COVID-19. Whole-study context: There were acute and convalescent COVID-19 samples, and they came from the United States, Italy and Spain. From T cells, B-cell-depleted T cells, or PBMCs came the material, which was cDNA or gDNA.

Original processing notes: Cell counts per sample came from amplifying reference gene primers. The data were produced by immunoSEQ multiplex PCR, yet TCRdb's version contains in-frame clones alone and is incomplete. V and J calls and clone size are those listed in that table; D and trimming were worked out from the DNA. Here the sample spans under 100,000 clones, around nine tenths being singletons. This CDR3 has 15 residues. Germline CDR1 GTSNPN, CDR2 SVGIG (reference sequence). V was shortened by 1 base and J by 1 base, with 13 bases between the two germline ends. This receptor was obtained from a woman aged 65 to 85 with acute or convalescent COVID-19. The sequenced sample was peripheral blood. The rearrangement uses TRBV30 and TRBJ1-1, with no clear D. The CDR3 here is CAWSGLSYGNTEAFF. The CDR3 region has the DNA TGTGCCTGGAGTGGGTTGAGCTACGGGAACACTGAAGCTTTCTTT.